This TCR beta chain comes out of a study of shared clonotypes between healthy human individuals. Germline values: CDR1 MNHEY, CDR2 SMNVEV (reference sequence). The junction had 6 bases not matched to a gene; V was cut back by 5 bases and J by 4 bases. The CDR3 totals 14 residues. This clone was seen a handful of times. Each unsorted PBMC replicate got 300 ng genomic DNA, tens of thousands of genomes. The data were produced by immunoSEQ multiplex PCR, yet TCRdb's version contains in-frame clones alone and is incomplete. The profile shows 450,000 to 500,000 clones, 76% of them singletons. Sequencing used PBMCs. The rearrangement uses TRBV27 and TRBJ1-1; TRBD1 aligns across 8 bases. The source of this sequence is a woman aged 40 to 49 in good health. Some clones in this sample may be carry-over from other donors' samples. The CDR3 loop is CASSDRGRLTEAFF. The CDR3 region has the DNA TGTGCCAGCAGTGACAGGGGTAGGCTCACTGAAGCTTTCTTT.